One sample yielded the 31 T cell receptor beta chains listed below, sequenced in a study of post-analysis software for immune sequencing data (dated by TCRdb to between 2014 and 2016). What the authors observed across the whole study: Several TRBV segments, including TRBV5-6, TRBV5-1 and TRBV20-1, were significantly more frequent in patients than controls.

These receptors have no identified antigens. The library came from PCR. The instrument was an Illumina HiSeq 2500. To reduce PCR and sequencing biases, unique molecular identifiers were incorporated into the TCR beta cDNA libraries. TCRdb's own reprocessing of the public reads used fastp at Q25 and MiXCR and kept productive beta chains. Each entry merges the rows of one CDR3 protein and shows their most common DNA and genes. The sample includes roughly 540,000 distinct CDR3 sequences, with around a third observed a single time. The ten largest account for 4.5% to 7.5% of the sample. Sequencing was performed on blood. These receptors all stem from a girl between 2 and 17 years old with multiple sclerosis.

V usage is TRBV10-3 and J usage is TRBJ1-1; TRBD1 is a possible D gene (5 bases). Germline loops: CDR1 ENHRY, CDR2 SYGVKD. There are 13 residues in the CDR3. V shed 2 bases and J shed 4 bases, with 8 bases lying between them. The CDR3 region is CAISESQGTEAFF. CDR3 nucleotides: TGTGCCATCAGTGAGAGTCAGGGCACTGAAGCTTTCTTT.

This clonotype was observed a few times. The chain joins TRBV24-1 to TRBJ2-7; 12 bases match TRBD2. The CDR3 is made up of 16 amino acids. V was pared by 5 bases and J by 1 base, with 5 bases of the junction left unmatched. Germline V gene lookup returns CDR1 KGHDR and CDR2 SFDVKD. CDR3 nucleotide sequence: TGTGCCACCAGTGGAAGGGGGACTAGCGGGTCCTACGAGCAGTACTTC. It specifies CATSGRGTSGSYEQYF.

The genes are TRBV2 and TRBJ1-1, with D unclear. The ends were cut back, 4 bases at V and 1 base at J, with 7 bases in the middle. Germline V gene sequence: CDR1 SNHLY, CDR2 FYNNEI. CDR3 length: 13 amino acids. This chain's CDR3 is CASSGQQNTEAFF. The CDR3 coding sequence is TGTGCCAGCAGTGGTCAACAGAACACTGAAGCTTTCTTT. Combining the CDR3 with reference TRBV2 and TRBJ1-1 gives the whole variable domain EPEVTQTPSHQVTQMGQEVILRCVPISNHLYFYWYRQILGQKVEFLVSFYNNEISEKSEIFDDQFSVERPDGSNFTLKIRSTKLEDSAMYFCASSGQQNTEAFFGQGTRLTVV.

The J gene is TRBJ1-2, the V gene TRBV18; 7 bases match TRBD1. This CDR3 is 14 amino acids long. The germline CDR1 and CDR2 sequences are KGHSH and LQKENI. The junction had 8 bases not matched to a gene; V was cut back by 5 bases and J by 5 bases. CDR3 sequence (DNA): TGTGCCAGCTCATCCGAAGACAGGGATTATGGCTACACCTTC. This encodes CASSSEDRDYGYTF.

The V gene is TRBV7-9, the J gene TRBJ1-1; a possible D gene is TRBD1 (6 bases). Trimming removed 6 bases at V and 0 bases at J, with 17 bases between. The germline CDR1 and CDR2 sequences are SEHNR and FQNEAQ (reference sequence). CDR3 length: 16 residues. CDR3 sequence: CASRREVDRLNTEAFF. The CDR3, as DNA: TGTGCCAGCAGAAGGGAGGTAGACAGGCTGAACACTGAAGCTTTCTTT.

This clonotype was found a few times. The CDR3 is CASSRGDVYNEQFF. DNA for the CDR3: TGTGCCAGCAGCCGGGGTGACGTCTACAATGAGCAGTTCTTC. The chain combines TRBV3-1 with TRBJ2-1; D not certain. Trimming took 4 bases from V and 3 from J, leaving 10 bases between them. The CDR3 has 14 residues. Germline values: CDR1 LGHDT, CDR2 YNNKEL (reference sequence).

There are many counts of this clonotype. This chain connects TRBV5-1 to TRBJ2-1; 7 bases fit TRBD1. The trim removed 0 bases at V and 4 bases at J, leaving 4 bases unmatched. The CDR3 runs 15 residues. Germline V lookup: CDR1 SGHRS, CDR2 YFSETQ. The CDR3 DNA reads as TGCGCCAGCAGCTTGGACAGGGGAACTTACAATGAGCAGTTCTTC. It yields the protein CASSLDRGTYNEQFF.

V gene TRBV7-3 combines with J gene TRBJ2-1; 8 nucleotides line up with TRBD1. Germline-derived CDR1 and CDR2 are SGHTA and FQGTGA. Trimming removed 2 bases from V and 5 bases from J; junction bases left unmatched: 2. CDR3 length equals 14 residues. Written as DNA, the CDR3 is TGTGCCAGCAGCTTAGGGACAGGACACAATGAGCAGTTCTTC. It translates to CASSLGTGHNEQFF.

The table lists this clonotype with a count of one. The J gene is TRBJ2-7, the V gene TRBV6-5, with unresolved D. Germline CDR1 and CDR2: MNHEY and SVGAGI. The CDR3 runs 13 residues. The V and J ends lost 4 bases and 7 bases respectively, with 14 bases between them. CDR3 sequence (DNA): TGTGCCAGCAGTTTCGGCAGAGTCGAGGAGCAGTACTTC. This translates into CASSFGRVEEQYF.

This chain joins TRBV10-3 and TRBJ2-3; TRBD2 agrees at 12 bases. V trimming: 2 bases; J trimming: 0 bases; junction bases outside the gene matches: 3. Germline CDR1 reads ENHRY; CDR2 reads SYGVKD. The CDR3 is made up of 17 amino acids. The CDR3 coding sequence is TGTGCCATCAGTGAGCGCGGACTAGCGGGGAGCACAGATACGCAGTATTTT. Its translation: CAISERGLAGSTDTQYF.

The V call is TRBV14, the J call TRBJ1-1, with D perhaps matching TRBD1 (5 bases). CDR1 SGHDN and CDR2 FVKESK come from the germline V gene. Trimming took 0 bases from V and 5 from J, leaving 19 bases between them. The CDR3 spans 17 residues. CDR3 amino acids: CASSQDLLNTWGTEAFF. The CDR3 coding sequence is TGTGCCAGCAGCCAAGATCTGCTGAACACCTGGGGGACTGAAGCTTTCTTT.

As concerns this clonotype: One end of the junction does not line up with germline, which may come from a read error. The V gene is TRBV12-3 or TRBV12-4, the J gene TRBJ2-7, with 8 bases identical to TRBD1. The CDR3 is 13 residues long. CDR3 residues: CTSSPDRAYEQYF. The CDR3 DNA is TGTACCAGCAGTCCGGACAGGGCCTACGAGCAGTACTTC.

This clonotype was seen only a few times. The chain joins TRBV19 to TRBJ2-3; D gene uncertain. The CDR3 covers 13 residues. Trimming left V 6 bases short and J 4 bases short, with 11 bases between. Germline values: CDR1 LNHDA, CDR2 SQIVND (reference sequence). The CDR3 sequence: CASSTTQADTQYF. The CDR3 DNA reads TGTGCCAGTAGCACCACCCAGGCAGATACGCAGTATTTT. Supplemented by reference TRBV19 and TRBJ2-3, the full variable domain reads DGGITQSPKYLFRKEGQNVTLSCEQNLNHDAMYWYRQDPGQGLRLIYYSQIVNDFQKGDIAEGYSVSREKKESFPLTVTSAQKNPTAFYLCASSTTQADTQYFGPGTRLTVL.

The CDR3 loop is CASSFHQSSYNEQFF. In DNA form, the CDR3 reads TGTGCCAGCAGCTTTCACCAGAGCTCCTACAATGAGCAGTTCTTC. J is TRBJ2-1 and V is TRBV5-5; D is ambiguous. Germline V gene data show CDR1 as SGHKS and CDR2 as YYEKEE (reference sequence). This CDR3 has 15 amino acids. The ends were cut back, 2 bases at V and 0 bases at J, with 9 bases in the middle. The full variable domain, its missing parts supplied by reference TRBV5-5 and TRBJ2-1, is DAGVTQSPTHLIKTRGQQVTLRCSPISGHKSVSWYQQVLGQGPQFIFQYYEKEERGRGNFPDRFSARQFPNYSSELNVNALLLGDSALYLCASSFHQSSYNEQFFGPGTRLTVL.

This chain connects TRBV15 to TRBJ2-5; TRBD2 might be the D (6 bases). Trimming took 3 bases from V and 2 from J, leaving 10 bases between them. This CDR3 comprises 14 residues. The germline CDR1 and CDR2 sequences are LNHNV and YYDKDF (reference sequence). CDR3 loop: CATSSSGLQETQYF. The CDR3 region has the DNA TGTGCCACCAGCAGCTCGGGACTGCAAGAGACCCAGTACTTC.

The genes are TRBV6-5 and TRBJ2-3; the match to TRBD2 covers 9 bases. Germline trimming cut 6 bases from V and 0 bases from J; bases unmatched to any gene: 4. The CDR3 loop spans 15 amino acids. Germline V gives CDR1 MNHEY, CDR2 SVGAGI. CDR3 in DNA: TGTGCCAGCAGAATAGCGGGGGCTAGCACAGATACGCAGTATTTT. Translating gives CASRIAGASTDTQYF.

The chain combines TRBV4-1 with TRBJ2-3, with 9 positions matching TRBD2. V shed 0 bases, J shed 2 bases, and the junction held 9 bases outside the gene matches. This CDR3 is built from 18 residues. Germline-derived CDR1 and CDR2 are MGHRA and YSYEKL. The CDR3 DNA reads TGCGCCAGCAGCCAAGAGGGTACTAGCGGGCGCTACACAGATACGCAGTATTTT. It encodes CASSQEGTSGRYTDTQYF.

V gene TRBV15 combines with J gene TRBJ2-5; 7 bases line up with TRBD2. Losses at the gene ends were 1 base for V and 5 bases for J; bases not matched to a gene: 4. This CDR3 comprises 14 residues. CDR1 is LNHNV, CDR2 YYDKDF, per germline (reference sequence). The CDR3 loop reads CATSRVAGVETQYF. Here the CDR3 DNA reads TGTGCCACCAGCAGAGTGGCGGGGGTGGAGACCCAGTACTTC.

This clonotype was seen many times. This chain uses TRBV29-1 with TRBJ2-7; no clear D gene. The germline CDR1 and CDR2 sequences are SQVTM and ANQGSEA. Trimming took 4 bases from V and 2 from J, leaving 9 bases between them. This CDR3 spans 12 amino acids. The CDR3 bases are TGCAGCGTTGTCGACAAAGCCTACGAGCAGTACTTC. Translation gives CSVVDKAYEQYF.

This clonotype was seen a handful of times. This chain connects TRBV5-1 to TRBJ1-2, with no clear D. The CDR3 spans 14 residues. In germline, CDR1 is SGHRS, CDR2 YFSETQ. V was pared by 0 bases and J by 5 bases, with 11 bases between. CDR3 protein: CASSLEVASYGYTF. The CDR3, as DNA: TGCGCCAGCAGCTTGGAAGTCGCCTCTTATGGCTACACCTTC.

The rearrangement links TRBV20-1 to TRBJ1-5; D is possibly TRBD1 (6 bases). The CDR3 has 14 residues. Germline lookup yields CDR1 DFQATT and CDR2 SNEGSKA (reference sequence). Trimming took 3 bases from V and 2 from J, leaving 11 bases between them. The CDR3 nucleotides read TGCAGTGCTAGTTCCCCAGGGGGCAATCAGCCCCAGCATTTT. Amino acid sequence: CSASSPGGNQPQHF.

The V gene is TRBV20-1, the J gene TRBJ2-1, with D possibly being TRBD2 (6 bases). V lost 5 bases, J lost 2 bases, and 10 bases lay in between. The CDR3 runs to 13 residues. Germline V gene sequence: CDR1 DFQATT, CDR2 SNEGSKA (reference sequence). The DNA of the CDR3 is TGCAGTGCTTACGGGGGAACCTACAATGAGCAGTTCTTC. Translated, it gives CSAYGGTYNEQFF.

The chain combines TRBV6-1 with TRBJ2-1, with 7 bases lining up with TRBD1. CDR1 is MNHNS, CDR2 SASEGT, per germline. The V and J ends lost 0 bases and 6 bases, in that order; junction bases with no gene match: 2. The CDR3 extends over 14 amino acids. In DNA form, the CDR3 reads TGTGCCAGCAGTGAAGCGACAGGGACCAATGAGCAGTTCTTC. Amino acid sequence: CASSEATGTNEQFF.

This clonotype was observed a few times. The rearrangement uses TRBV10-3 and TRBJ2-3; 10 nucleotides line up with TRBD2. V lost 0 bases and J lost 2; bases outside the gene matches: 8. This CDR3 comprises 18 residues. Germline CDR1 ENHRY, CDR2 SYGVKD. In DNA, the CDR3 is TGTGCCATCAGTGAGTCGTCGAGGACTAGCGGATACACAGATACGCAGTATTTT. Encoded protein: CAISESSRTSGYTDTQYF.

Turning to this clonotype: Just one base apart from a much larger clone, this may be a read error. The chain couples TRBV29-1 to TRBJ2-7, with D perhaps TRBD1 (7 bases). There are 14 residues in the CDR3. V lost 0 bases and J lost 7, with 16 bases in between. CDR1 SQVTM and CDR2 ANQGSEA come from the germline V gene. The CDR3 protein is CSVEEVVQGGEQYF. CDR3 nucleotides: TGCAGCGTTGAAGAAGTAGTCCAGGGGGGAGAGCAGTACTTC.

This clonotype was found many times. This chain uses TRBV7-9 with TRBJ1-1; D remains unclear. Trimming shortened V by 1 base and J by 1 base, and 10 bases separated the two germline ends. The length of the CDR3 is 15 residues. Germline lookup yields CDR1 SEHNR and CDR2 FQNEAQ (reference sequence). The CDR3 protein is CASSLDGVRNTEAFF. The DNA of the CDR3 is TGTGCCAGCAGCTTAGATGGGGTGAGGAACACTGAAGCTTTCTTT.

In its sample, this clonotype was seen a few times. This rearrangement joins TRBV5-1 to TRBJ2-1; TRBD1 aligns across 9 bases. V dropped 7 bases and J dropped 9; count of bases not matched to a gene: 11. This CDR3 spans 14 amino acids. CDR1 is SGHRS, CDR2 YFSETQ, per germline. The CDR3 sequence: CASASRDRDLEQFF. The CDR3 DNA follows: TGCGCCAGCGCCTCCCGGGACAGGGACCTTGAGCAGTTCTTC.

In this sample, this clonotype turned up once. The chain is built from TRBV11-2 and TRBJ2-1; 7 bases map to TRBD2. The trim removed 0 bases at V and 9 bases at J, leaving 5 bases unmatched. The CDR3 length is 14 residues. The germline V gene encodes CDR1 SGHAT and CDR2 FQNNGV. CDR3 sequence reads: CASSLDGLAGEQFF. CDR3 DNA sequence: TGTGCCAGCAGCTTAGATGGATTAGCGGGTGAGCAGTTCTTC. The full variable domain, with the rest looked up from reference TRBV11-2 and TRBJ2-1, is EAGVAQSPRYKIIEKRQSVAFWCNPISGHATLYWYQQILGQGPKLLIQFQNNGVVDDSQLPKDRFSAERLKGVDSTLKIQPAKLEDSAVYLCASSLDGLAGEQFFGPGTRLTVL.

This sequence joins TRBV4-2 and TRBJ2-3, with 8 nucleotides matching TRBD2. The CDR3 contains 16 residues. The V gene's germline CDR1 is LGHNA and CDR2 YNFKEQ. V lost 1 base to trimming and J lost 4 bases; unmatched junction nucleotides: 7. The CDR3 bases are TGTGCCAGCAGCCAAGTAATTTCGGGGGGGGCAGATACGCAGTATTTT. As protein: CASSQVISGGADTQYF.

This clonotype was seen only a few times. The genes are TRBV7-3 and TRBJ2-1; 7 bases are a match to TRBD1. V lost 5 bases and J lost 12; bases outside the gene matches: 10. CDR3 length: 13 residues. Looked up from germline, CDR1 is SGHTA and CDR2 is FQGTGA. CDR3 in DNA: TGTGCCAGCAGCCCACAACCCCGACAGGGGCAGTTCTTC. Its protein is CASSPQPRQGQFF.

There are a few counts of this clonotype. The chain is built from TRBV20-1 and TRBJ1-4; D perhaps matches TRBD1 (6 bases). The V gene's germline CDR1 is DFQATT and CDR2 SNEGSKA (reference sequence). V lost 2 bases and J lost 8, with 15 bases in between. CDR3 length: 14 amino acids. The chain's CDR3 is CSARLPGTREKLFF. In DNA form, the CDR3 reads TGCAGTGCTAGATTGCCCGGGACACGAGAAAAACTGTTTTTT.